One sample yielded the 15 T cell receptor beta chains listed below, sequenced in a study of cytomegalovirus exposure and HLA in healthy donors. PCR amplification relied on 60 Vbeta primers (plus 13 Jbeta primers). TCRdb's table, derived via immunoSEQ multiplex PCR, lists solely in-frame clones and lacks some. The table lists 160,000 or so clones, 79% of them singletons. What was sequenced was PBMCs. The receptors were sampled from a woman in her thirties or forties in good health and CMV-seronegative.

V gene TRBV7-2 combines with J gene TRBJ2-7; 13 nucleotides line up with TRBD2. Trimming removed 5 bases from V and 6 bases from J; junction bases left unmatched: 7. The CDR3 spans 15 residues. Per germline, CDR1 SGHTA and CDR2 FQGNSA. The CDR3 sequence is CASSRFWTSGSEQYF. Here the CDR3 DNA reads TGTGCCAGCAGCCGTTTCTGGACTAGCGGGAGCGAGCAGTACTTC.

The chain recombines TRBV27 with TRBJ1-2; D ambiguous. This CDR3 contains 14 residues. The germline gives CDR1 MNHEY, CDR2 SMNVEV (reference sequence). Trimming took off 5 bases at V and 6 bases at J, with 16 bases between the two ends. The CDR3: CASSRLQDWDGYTF. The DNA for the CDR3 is TGTGCCAGCAGTCGCCTCCAGGACTGGGATGGCTACACCTTC.

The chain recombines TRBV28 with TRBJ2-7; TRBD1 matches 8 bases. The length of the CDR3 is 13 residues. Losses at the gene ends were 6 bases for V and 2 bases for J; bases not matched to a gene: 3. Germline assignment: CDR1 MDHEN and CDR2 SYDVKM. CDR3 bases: TGTGCCAGCAGGACAGGGGAACCCTACGAGCAGTACTTC. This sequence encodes CASRTGEPYEQYF.

The CDR3 nucleotides read TGTGCCAGCAGTTACTCGTGGACAGGGAACTACGAGCAGTACTTC. Translation gives CASSYSWTGNYEQYF. The chain employs TRBV6-5 and TRBJ2-7, with TRBD1 identical over 8 bases. The CDR3 has 15 amino acids. The J segment lost 3 bases and the V segment lost 0 bases, leaving 4 bases of the junction unmatched. Germline CDR1 is MNHEY and CDR2 is SVGAGI.

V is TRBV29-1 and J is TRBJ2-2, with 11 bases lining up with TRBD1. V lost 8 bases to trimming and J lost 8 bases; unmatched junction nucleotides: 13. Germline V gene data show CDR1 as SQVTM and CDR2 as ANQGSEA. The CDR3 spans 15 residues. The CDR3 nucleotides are TGCAGCCCTACCGGGTGGACAGGGGGCTCTGGGGAGCTGTTTTTT. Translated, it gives CSPTGWTGGSGELFF.

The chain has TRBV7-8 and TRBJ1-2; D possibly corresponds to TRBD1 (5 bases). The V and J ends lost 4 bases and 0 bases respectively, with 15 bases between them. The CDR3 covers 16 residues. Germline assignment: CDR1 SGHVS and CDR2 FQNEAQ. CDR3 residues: CASSSARQTSNYGYTF. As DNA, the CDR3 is TGTGCCAGCAGCTCAGCCCGACAGACCTCTAACTATGGCTACACCTTC.

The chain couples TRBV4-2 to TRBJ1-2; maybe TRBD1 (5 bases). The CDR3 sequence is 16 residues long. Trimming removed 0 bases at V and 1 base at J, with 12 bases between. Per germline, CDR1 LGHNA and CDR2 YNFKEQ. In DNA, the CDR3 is TGTGCCAGCAGCCAAGATAAGGGGTACAGTAACTATGGCTACACCTTC. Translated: CASSQDKGYSNYGYTF.

The CDR3 nucleotides are TGTGCCAGCAGCCGGGACAAGACCTACAATGAGCAGTTCTTC. Translation gives CASSRDKTYNEQFF. The chain links TRBV7-2 to TRBJ2-1; tentative D call: TRBD1 (6 bases). This CDR3 spans 14 amino acids. With 5 bases removed from V and 2 bases from J, the gap between germline ends came to 10 bases. CDR1 is SGHTA, CDR2 FQGNSA, per germline.

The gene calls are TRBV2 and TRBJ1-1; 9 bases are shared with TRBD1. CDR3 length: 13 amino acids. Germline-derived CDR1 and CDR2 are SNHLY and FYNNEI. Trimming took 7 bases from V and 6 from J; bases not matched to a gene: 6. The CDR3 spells CASNRDRAAEAFF. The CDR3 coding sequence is TGTGCCAGCAACCGGGACAGGGCTGCTGAAGCTTTCTTT.

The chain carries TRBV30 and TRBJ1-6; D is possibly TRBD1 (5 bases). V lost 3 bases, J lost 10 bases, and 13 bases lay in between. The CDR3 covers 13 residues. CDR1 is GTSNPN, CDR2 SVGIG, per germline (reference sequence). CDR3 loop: CAWSPGSPSPLHF. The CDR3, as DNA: TGTGCCTGGAGCCCAGGGTCCCCCTCACCCCTCCACTTT.

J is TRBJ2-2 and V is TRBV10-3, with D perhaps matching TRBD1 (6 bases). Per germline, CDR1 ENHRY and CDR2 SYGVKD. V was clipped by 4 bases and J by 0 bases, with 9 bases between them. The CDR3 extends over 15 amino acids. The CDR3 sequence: CAISVEGANTGELFF. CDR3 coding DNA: TGTGCCATCAGTGTCGAGGGGGCGAACACCGGGGAGCTGTTTTTT.

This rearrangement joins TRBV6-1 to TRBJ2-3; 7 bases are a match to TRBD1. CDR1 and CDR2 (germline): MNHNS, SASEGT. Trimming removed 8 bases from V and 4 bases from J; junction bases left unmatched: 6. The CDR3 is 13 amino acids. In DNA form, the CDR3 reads TGTGCCAGCCTACAGGGGCGCGCAGATACGCAGTATTTT. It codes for CASLQGRADTQYF.

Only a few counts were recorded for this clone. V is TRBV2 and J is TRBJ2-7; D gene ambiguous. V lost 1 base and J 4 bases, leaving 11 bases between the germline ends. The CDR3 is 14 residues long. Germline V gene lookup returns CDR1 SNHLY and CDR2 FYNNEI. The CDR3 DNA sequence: TGTGCCAGCAGTGAAGGTGAGCTCCGGTACGAGCAGTACTTC. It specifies CASSEGELRYEQYF.

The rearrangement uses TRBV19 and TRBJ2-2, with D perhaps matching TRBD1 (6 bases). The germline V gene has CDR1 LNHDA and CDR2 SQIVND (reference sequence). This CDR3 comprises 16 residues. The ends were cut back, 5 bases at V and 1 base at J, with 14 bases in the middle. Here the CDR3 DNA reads TGTGCCAGTAGTCTGTCCGGGACAAGGAACACCGGGGAGCTGTTTTTT. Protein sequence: CASSLSGTRNTGELFF.

CDR3 protein: CASSPYQGAKNYGYTF. The CDR3 DNA sequence: TGTGCCAGCAGCCCTTACCAGGGGGCAAAGAACTATGGCTACACCTTC. The V and J genes are TRBV14 and TRBJ1-2, with 8 nucleotides matching TRBD1. Trimming removed 4 bases from V and 2 bases from J; junction bases left unmatched: 9. Germline-derived CDR1 and CDR2 are SGHDN and FVKESK. There are 16 residues in the CDR3.